Below, 8 T cell receptor beta chains from the same sample are listed, as sequenced in a study of blood T cell repertoires in COVID-19. Sequencing was performed with immunoSEQ multiplex PCR; in TCRdb, only in-frame clones are kept and a portion is missing. The sample lists around 120,000 clones, 70% to 90% seen once, with 6% to 9.5% in the top ten. The sequenced sample was peripheral blood. Receptors originate from a man in his sixties or seventies who had recovered from COVID-19.

The chain has TRBV9 and TRBJ1-5; no clear D gene. The length of the CDR3 is 13 residues. V was trimmed by 3 bases and J by 4 bases, leaving 8 bases between them. Germline lookup yields CDR1 SGDLS and CDR2 YYNGEE. The CDR3 sequence: CASSADTNQPQHF. In nucleotides, the CDR3 is TGTGCCAGCAGCGCTGACACTAATCAGCCCCAGCATTTT.

The V gene is TRBV19, the J gene TRBJ1-3; D is uncertain. CDR1 and CDR2 (germline): LNHDA, SQIVND (reference sequence). CDR3 length: 11 amino acids. V dropped 5 bases and J dropped 4 bases, with 3 bases sitting between them. The CDR3 spells CASSSGNTIYF. The DNA for the CDR3 is TGTGCCAGTAGTTCGGGAAACACCATATATTTT.

This sequence joins TRBV7-3 and TRBJ2-4; 9 bases line up with TRBD1. The V gene's germline CDR1 is SGHTA and CDR2 FQGTGA. CDR3 length equals 15 residues. J lost 7 bases, V lost 4 bases, and 8 bases had no gene match. CDR3 amino acids: CASSYPGTGRNIQYF. The DNA for the CDR3 is TGTGCCAGCAGCTACCCCGGGACAGGGCGGAACATTCAGTACTTC.

The chain recombines TRBV28 with TRBJ2-3; 12 bases map to TRBD2. This CDR3 region has 15 residues. Germline V CDR1 and CDR2: MDHEN, SYDVKM. V shed 6 bases, J shed 2 bases, and the junction held 3 bases outside the gene matches. The CDR3 bases are TGTGCCAGCAGGGGGACTAGCGGGTTCACAGATACGCAGTATTTT. Translated: CASRGTSGFTDTQYF.

V and J are TRBV19 and TRBJ2-5; D perhaps matches TRBD1 (6 bases). Germline lookup yields CDR1 LNHDA and CDR2 SQIVND (reference sequence). The ends were cut back, 6 bases at V and 2 bases at J, with 13 bases in the middle. This CDR3 has 14 residues. The CDR3 here is CASRNRDTQETQYF. CDR3 coding DNA: TGTGCCAGTAGGAACCGGGACACTCAAGAGACCCAGTACTTC.

This chain uses TRBV2 with TRBJ1-3; no clear D. Trimming pared 7 bases from V and 5 bases from J, leaving 15 bases between. This CDR3 is 14 amino acids long. Germline lookup yields CDR1 SNHLY and CDR2 FYNNEI. CDR3 sequence: CASTPPGARNTIYF. The CDR3 nucleotides are TGTGCCAGCACCCCCCCCGGAGCCAGAAACACCATATATTTT.

The chain combines TRBV2 with TRBJ2-7; D perhaps matches TRBD2 (6 bases). Trimming shortened V by 5 bases and J by 1 base, and 18 bases separated the two germline ends. CDR3 length: 16 residues. Germline V gives CDR1 SNHLY, CDR2 FYNNEI. DNA for the CDR3: TGTGCCAGCAGTTCCCCCCTCAGCGGGTCTTCCTACGAGCAGTACTTC. This gives the protein CASSSPLSGSSYEQYF.

The rearrangement links TRBV6-7 to TRBJ1-1; 8 positions match TRBD1. TRBV6-7 is an open reading frame whose function is uncertain. The CDR3 consists of 17 residues. Trimming removed 7 bases from V and 0 bases from J; junction bases left unmatched: 13. The CDR3 nucleotides are TGTGCCAGCAAACCAGGGGGCGTTGAGGAGTTGAACACTGAAGCTTTCTTT. This encodes CASKPGGVEELNTEAFF.